This T cell receptor beta chain derives from a study of OX40 agonist ivuxolimab in advanced cancers. Some clones are missing from TCRdb's copy, which holds only in-frame ones; the method was immunoSEQ multiplex PCR. The data show approximately 61,000 clones, around nine tenths seen once. The length of the CDR3 is 14 residues. V shed 7 bases and J shed 1 base, with 11 bases lying between them. CDR1 MNHEY and CDR2 SVGAGI come from the germline V gene. Regarding this clone: What it binds is unknown.

Notes on the study in general: Partial responders dosed at 0.1-3.0 mg/kg displayed clonal expansion ranking among the lowest.

The chain joins TRBV6-5 to TRBJ2-1, with D hard to call. The receptor was isolated from an adult with an advanced solid tumor such as melanoma, head and neck, liver or kidney cancer. Source: CD4+ or CD8+ T cells sorted from blood, taken in a trial of the OX40 agonist ivuxolimab. CDR3 in amino acids: CASKFQESYNEQFF. The CDR3 coding sequence is TGTGCCAGCAAATTCCAGGAATCCTACAATGAGCAGTTCTTC.